The sample holds many counts of the clone carrying this TCR beta chain. Antigen: not known. This sample is part of a study of Graves' ophthalmopathy and Graves' hyperthyroidism. Patients in the hyperthyroidism group, adults aged 18 to 65, were newly diagnosed, under 2 months' duration. Additional autoimmune diseases, uncontrolled infections, pregnancy or lactation disqualified patients. Investigators amplified TCR beta CDR3 regions from RNA transcripts. First-round RT-PCR employed HTBI primers, with a second-round multiplex PCR after it. MiXCR was run by TCRdb on the multiplex PCR reads, yielding one entry per CDR3 protein. The sample has about 1.1 million distinct CDR3 sequences; less than 45% are singletons. Study-level points and caveats: Blood also harbored most expanded thyroid clonotypes above 0.001 frequency. Distinction of ophthalmopathy from stable hyperthyroidism by a 13-signature model reached approximately 90% sensitivity and roughly 78% specificity.

Sample: peripheral blood or thyroid tissue (not recorded which). The source is an adult man with Graves' hyperthyroidism.

The CDR3 DNA reads TGTGCCAGCAGCTTCGACTCGCTGGGAGGAAACACCATATATTTT. Residues: CASSFDSLGGNTIYF. The chain couples TRBV7-2 to TRBJ1-3; D not certain. The CDR3 totals 15 residues. Deletions cut 3 bases from V and 4 bases from J, with 13 bases between. CDR1 SGHTA and CDR2 FQGNSA come from the germline V gene.